The clone carrying this TCR beta chain was counted a few times. Trimming removed 5 bases from V and 8 bases from J, with 12 bases in between. The germline V gene has CDR1 SEHNR and CDR2 FQNEAQ (reference sequence). CDR3 length: 12 residues. This entry is derived from a study of blood T cell repertoires in COVID-19. Background on the study: Both acute and convalescent COVID-19 samples were obtained from the United States, Italy and Spain. The analysed material was cDNA or gDNA that came from T cells, B-cell-depleted T cells, or PBMCs.

Authors' methods: Amplified reference gene primers provided the basis for estimating nucleated cell counts. Some clones are missing from TCRdb's copy, which holds only in-frame ones; the method was immunoSEQ multiplex PCR. The V and J calls and clone size come from that table; D and trimming were worked out from the DNA. The sample lists 250,000 to 350,000 clones, about 84% seen once, with around 1.5% in the top ten. The source material was peripheral blood. V is TRBV7-9 and J is TRBJ1-1, with D hard to call. This TCR was sampled from a woman aged 45-60 years with acute or convalescent COVID-19. The DNA of the CDR3 is TGTGCCAGCAGCCTCGAAGTCAGGGAAGCTTTCTTT. Residues: CASSLEVREAFF.